Following are 32 T cell receptor beta chains from one sample sequenced in a study of blood T cell repertoires in COVID-19. The method was immunoSEQ multiplex PCR; TCRdb's version includes in-frame clones alone and lacks a portion of them. The sample holds roughly 260,000 clones, around nine tenths seen once. Source material: peripheral blood. These receptors were collected from a woman aged 40-49 years who had recovered from COVID-19.

The rearrangement links TRBV9 to TRBJ2-1, with TRBD2 matching over 7 bases. Germline trimming cut 4 bases from V and 0 bases from J; bases unmatched to any gene: 4. Germline CDR1 SGDLS, CDR2 YYNGEE. The length of the CDR3 is 15 residues. The chain's CDR3 is CASSPLAGSYNEQFF. CDR3 nucleotides: TGTGCCAGCAGCCCCTTAGCGGGCTCCTACAATGAGCAGTTCTTC.

The gene calls are TRBV7-2 and TRBJ2-4; TRBD2 is a possible D gene (5 bases). Germline V gives CDR1 SGHTA, CDR2 FQGNSA. Deletions cut 2 bases from V and 8 bases from J, with 10 bases between. This CDR3 has 13 residues. The CDR3 loop is CASSLMDGDIQYF. In nucleotides, the CDR3 is TGTGCCAGCAGCTTAATGGACGGGGACATTCAGTACTTC.

The chain links TRBV6-6 to TRBJ2-1; no clear D. CDR1 and CDR2 (germline): MNHNY, SVGAGI (reference sequence). The CDR3 consists of 14 residues. The germline V and J ends were trimmed by 2 bases and 1 base, with 6 bases remaining between them. The CDR3, as DNA: TGTGCCAGCAGTTACGCGGCTTCCTACAATGAGCAGTTCTTC. It is translated as CASSYAASYNEQFF.

V usage is TRBV27 and J usage is TRBJ2-7; TRBD2 agrees at 7 bases. This CDR3 has 14 amino acids. V was clipped by 7 bases and J by 2 bases; unmatched bases: 8. Germline CDR1 and CDR2: MNHEY and SMNVEV (reference sequence). The CDR3 DNA reads as TGTGCCAGCACCCCGCTAGCGGTTACCTACGAGCAGTACTTC. Its translation is CASTPLAVTYEQYF.

This clone has just one count. The chain carries TRBV6-4 and TRBJ2-7, with D maybe TRBD1 (5 bases). The CDR3 extends over 14 amino acids. CDR1 and CDR2 from the germline V gene are MRHNA and SNTAGT. The germline V and J ends were trimmed by 6 bases and 7 bases, with 19 bases remaining between them. The CDR3 DNA reads as TGTGCCAGCAGCCCGTTTTCAGGGTTTGGAGAGCAGTACTTC. Translation: CASSPFSGFGEQYF.

The gene calls are TRBV11-3 and TRBJ2-3; D remains ambiguous. The CDR3 spans 15 residues. CDR1 is SGHNT, CDR2 YENEEA, per germline. V lost 5 bases, J lost 2 bases, and 14 bases lay in between. CDR3 region: CASSRRLFDTDTQYF. CDR3 coding DNA: TGTGCCAGCAGCCGTCGACTGTTTGACACAGATACGCAGTATTTT.

The chain carries TRBV19 and TRBJ2-2, with 9 bases lining up with TRBD1. The V gene end was trimmed by 4 bases and the J gene end by 7 bases; junction bases not matched to a gene: 7. Germline CDR1 is LNHDA and CDR2 is SQIVND (reference sequence). The CDR3 consists of 15 residues. The CDR3: CASSTYRGPNGELFF. The DNA for the CDR3 is TGTGCCAGTAGTACATACAGGGGGCCGAACGGGGAGCTGTTTTTT.

This clone occurred once. J is TRBJ2-1 and V is TRBV6-6; the match to TRBD2 covers 7 bases. CDR3 length equals 15 residues. Germline CDR1 and CDR2: MNHNY and SVGAGI (reference sequence). After removal of 2 bases from V and 2 bases from J, the junction contained 3 bases not matched to a gene. CDR3 loop: CASSYAAGAYNEQFF. The CDR3 DNA reads TGTGCCAGCAGTTACGCTGCGGGAGCCTACAATGAGCAGTTCTTC.

V and J are TRBV6-2 or TRBV6-3 and TRBJ2-1; no clear D gene. Trimming removed 2 bases from V and 4 bases from J, with 9 bases in between. The CDR3 has 14 amino acids. Germline V gene sequence: CDR1 MNHEY, CDR2 SVGEGT. For the CDR3, the DNA is TGTGCCAGCAGTTACCTCGGGTCATACAATGAGCAGTTCTTC. This gives the protein CASSYLGSYNEQFF.

V usage is TRBV27 and J usage is TRBJ1-2, with unresolved D. V lost 5 bases to trimming and J lost 7 bases, with 8 bases between them. CDR3 length: 11 residues. Per germline, CDR1 MNHEY and CDR2 SMNVEV (reference sequence). In DNA form, the CDR3 reads TGTGCCAGCAGTGAGGGCGGTGGCTACACCTTC. Translation gives CASSEGGGYTF.

The chain carries TRBV3-1 (or the pseudogene TRBV3-2) and TRBJ2-1; the match to TRBD2 covers 7 bases. Germline V lookup: CDR1 LGHDT, CDR2 YNNKEL (reference sequence). The CDR3 sequence is 17 residues long. V lost 1 base and J lost 10; bases outside the gene matches: 16. CDR3 amino acids: CASSQAGRAGEGKEQFF. The CDR3 region has the DNA TGTGCCAGCAGCCAAGCGGGAAGGGCGGGAGAGGGTAAGGAGCAGTTCTTC.

This clone was counted once. The rearrangement joins TRBV5-1 to TRBJ1-3; D ambiguous. V shed 0 bases and J shed 4 bases, with 8 bases lying between them. CDR3 length: 14 residues. Germline assignment: CDR1 SGHRS and CDR2 YFSETQ. The CDR3 here is CASSLDGFGNTIYF. CDR3 nucleotides: TGCGCCAGCAGCTTGGATGGCTTCGGAAACACCATATATTTT.

The J gene is TRBJ2-7, the V gene TRBV28; the D gene is possibly TRBD1 (6 bases). Germline V gene sequence: CDR1 MDHEN, CDR2 SYDVKM. The CDR3 loop spans 17 amino acids. Trimming took off 3 bases at V and 3 bases at J, with 21 bases between the two ends. Here the CDR3 DNA reads TGTGCCAGCAGTTTCCAGGAGCCTTCAGGGGAAAGCTACGAGCAGTACTTC. It encodes CASSFQEPSGESYEQYF. The full variable domain, in which reference TRBV28 and TRBJ2-7 provide the parts outside the CDR3, is DVKVTQSSRYLVKRTGEKVFLECVQDMDHENMFWYRQDPGLGLRLIYFSYDVKMKEKGDIPEGYSVSREKKERFSLILESASTNQTSMYLCASSFQEPSGESYEQYFGPGTRLTVT.

This clone has only a few counts. The chain couples TRBV24-1 to TRBJ2-2; 8 positions agree with TRBD1. Trimming took 7 bases from V and 4 from J; bases not matched to a gene: 4. CDR1 is KGHDR, CDR2 SFDVKD, per germline. CDR3 length: 14 residues. The CDR3 sequence is CATRSQGATGELFF. The CDR3 nucleotides read TGTGCCACCAGAAGTCAGGGGGCCACCGGGGAGCTGTTTTTT.

In this sample, this clone turned up once. This chain connects TRBV30 to TRBJ2-2, with D maybe TRBD1 (5 bases). CDR3 size: 12 residues. Per the germline V gene, CDR1 is GTSNPN and CDR2 is SVGIG (reference sequence). V gave up 1 base and J gave up 13 bases, with 13 bases separating them. CDR3 in DNA: TGTGCCTGGAGTGATGGGGCAGTCGGGCTGTTTTTT. Its protein is CAWSDGAVGLFF.

The chain couples TRBV30 to TRBJ1-5, with D maybe TRBD1 (6 bases). V dropped 0 bases and J dropped 2 bases, with 11 bases sitting between them. This CDR3 has 15 amino acids. CDR1 GTSNPN and CDR2 SVGIG come from the germline V gene (reference sequence). The CDR3 here is CAWSVGGGGNQPQHF. Written as DNA, the CDR3 is TGTGCCTGGAGTGTTGGGGGGGGCGGCAATCAGCCCCAGCATTTT.

The rearrangement joins TRBV4-1 to TRBJ1-5; 7 nucleotides agree with TRBD1. CDR1 MGHRA and CDR2 YSYEKL come from the germline V gene. J was trimmed by 4 bases and V by 8 bases; bases with no gene match: 8. CDR3 length: 14 amino acids. The CDR3 spells CASGDRVGNQPQHF. The DNA of the CDR3 is TGCGCCAGCGGCGACAGGGTCGGAAATCAGCCCCAGCATTTT.

This clone was seen ten or more times. The DNA of the CDR3 is TGTGCCAGCAGCGTCGACAGGGCCTTTGAGTCTGGGGCCAACGTCCTGACTTTC. It is translated as CASSVDRAFESGANVLTF. This chain links TRBV9 with TRBJ2-6; the match to TRBD1 covers 7 bases. With V trimmed by 2 bases and J by 1 base, 9 bases remained unmatched. The CDR3 is 18 amino acids. CDR1 and CDR2 (germline): SGDLS, YYNGEE.

This clone was seen a handful of times. The CDR3 region has the DNA TGTGCCAGCAGCTTCGGGACTAGCGGGAGCGAGACCCAGTACTTC. Its protein is CASSFGTSGSETQYF. This chain joins TRBV7-6 and TRBJ2-5, with TRBD2 matching 14 bases. V lost 3 bases to trimming and J lost 5 bases; unmatched junction nucleotides: 2. Germline CDR1 SGHVS, CDR2 FNYEAQ. The CDR3 is 15 residues long.

The CDR3 nucleotides are TGTGCCAGCAGCAAAAGGCTCACAGGGAGAAACACCATATATTTT. Translated, it gives CASSKRLTGRNTIYF. The chain joins TRBV28 to TRBJ1-3; a possible D gene is TRBD1 (6 bases). The germline CDR1 and CDR2 sequences are MDHEN and SYDVKM. The CDR3 is 15 amino acids. Between the trimmed V and J ends, which lost 6 bases and 5 bases, there was a span of 17 bases.

This clone occurred once. The chain uses TRBV27 and TRBJ1-4, with D tentatively TRBD1 (5 bases). The CDR3 spans 14 residues. Germline-derived CDR1 and CDR2 are MNHEY and SMNVEV (reference sequence). Trimming left V 8 bases short and J 6 bases short, with 16 bases between. The CDR3 protein is CASGKMGGDEKLFF. CDR3 bases: TGTGCCAGCGGGAAAATGGGGGGAGATGAAAAACTGTTTTTT.

J is TRBJ1-4 and V is TRBV6-2 or TRBV6-3; the D gene is possibly TRBD1 (5 bases). Trimming removed 2 bases from V and 8 bases from J, with 6 bases in between. Germline CDR1 is MNHEY and CDR2 is SVGEGT. This CDR3 comprises 12 residues. The CDR3 bases are TGTGCCAGCAGTTACCCAGGGGAAAAACTGTTTTTT. Amino acids: CASSYPGEKLFF.

The chain links TRBV29-1 to TRBJ2-3, with D possibly matching TRBD1 (6 bases). Germline V gene lookup returns CDR1 SQVTM and CDR2 ANQGSEA. V was pared by 8 bases and J by 2 bases, with 17 bases between. The CDR3 is 14 amino acids. CDR3 bases: TGCAGCCACCGGAGGACAGATTCCACAGATACGCAGTATTTT. Encoded protein: CSHRRTDSTDTQYF.

V is TRBV5-1 and J is TRBJ2-1; 9 positions agree with TRBD2. V shed 0 bases, J shed 7 bases, and the junction held 2 bases outside the gene matches. The CDR3 is made up of 14 amino acids. Germline CDR1 reads SGHRS; CDR2 reads YFSETQ. CDR3 sequence: CASSLASGKNEQFF. The DNA for the CDR3 is TGCGCCAGCAGCTTGGCTAGCGGGAAAAATGAGCAGTTCTTC.

The genes are TRBV24-1 and TRBJ1-1; D gene uncertain. V was pared by 4 bases and J by 2 bases, with 10 bases between. Per germline, CDR1 KGHDR and CDR2 SFDVKD. This CDR3 comprises 14 residues. CDR3 DNA sequence: TGTGCCACCAGTGACGCAAATAGTAACACTGAAGCTTTCTTT. Protein sequence: CATSDANSNTEAFF.

The gene calls are TRBV3-1 (or the pseudogene TRBV3-2) and TRBJ2-2; 9 bases fit TRBD1. This CDR3 contains 15 residues. CDR1 and CDR2 from the germline V gene are LGHDT and YNNKEL (reference sequence). Germline trimming cut 6 bases from V and 5 bases from J; bases unmatched to any gene: 7. The CDR3 DNA sequence: TGTGCCAGCAGGTACAGGGGGCAAACGACCGGGGAGCTGTTTTTT. Translation: CASRYRGQTTGELFF.

J is TRBJ2-7 and V is TRBV14; D unclear. CDR3 size: 14 residues. Germline assignment: CDR1 SGHDN and CDR2 FVKESK. Trimming stripped 4 bases from V and 2 bases from J, with 12 bases between. CDR3 DNA sequence: TGTGCCAGCAGCCGTTCACCTATGCCCTACGAGCAGTACTTC. Amino acids: CASSRSPMPYEQYF.

This chain connects TRBV27 to TRBJ2-7; 10 positions match TRBD1. The CDR3 is 14 amino acids. With V trimmed by 7 bases and J by 6 bases, 9 bases remained unmatched. Germline V gene lookup returns CDR1 MNHEY and CDR2 SMNVEV (reference sequence). DNA of the CDR3: TGTGCCAGCACCCTGACAGGGGGCGCTGGCGAGCAGTACTTC. It is translated as CASTLTGGAGEQYF.

The chain has TRBV5-1 and TRBJ1-2, with D possibly being TRBD1 (6 bases). The CDR3 runs 15 residues. Between the trimmed V and J ends, which lost 3 bases and 4 bases, there was a span of 16 bases. CDR1 SGHRS and CDR2 YFSETQ come from the germline V gene. The CDR3 spells CASSSPAQGPYGYTF. Written as DNA, the CDR3 is TGCGCCAGCAGCTCACCCGCGCAGGGGCCCTATGGCTACACCTTC.

The CDR3 DNA is TGTGCCAGCAGCGTAGCTGGGGGCAAATCCGGGACCGGGGAGCTGTTTTTT. Amino acids: CASSVAGGKSGTGELFF. This rearrangement joins TRBV9 to TRBJ2-2; a possible D gene is TRBD1 (6 bases). V was shortened by 0 bases and J by 5 bases, with 17 bases between the two germline ends. Germline V CDR1 and CDR2: SGDLS, YYNGEE. CDR3 length equals 17 residues.

The chain is built from TRBV27 and TRBJ2-1; 15 positions match TRBD2. Trimming removed 5 bases from V and 1 base from J; junction bases left unmatched: 9. The CDR3 covers 19 residues. The V gene's germline CDR1 is MNHEY and CDR2 SMNVEV (reference sequence). The CDR3 sequence is CASSPWTSGGVASYNEQFF. As DNA, the CDR3 is TGTGCCAGCAGTCCCTGGACTAGCGGGGGGGTCGCATCCTACAATGAGCAGTTCTTC.

V gene TRBV11-3 combines with J gene TRBJ1-1, with unresolved D. The CDR3 has 13 residues. V was pared by 5 bases and J by 4 bases, with 11 bases between. Germline V gene data show CDR1 as SGHNT and CDR2 as YENEEA. CDR3 sequence: CASSSAWSTEAFF. DNA of the CDR3: TGTGCCAGCAGCAGTGCTTGGAGCACTGAAGCTTTCTTT.